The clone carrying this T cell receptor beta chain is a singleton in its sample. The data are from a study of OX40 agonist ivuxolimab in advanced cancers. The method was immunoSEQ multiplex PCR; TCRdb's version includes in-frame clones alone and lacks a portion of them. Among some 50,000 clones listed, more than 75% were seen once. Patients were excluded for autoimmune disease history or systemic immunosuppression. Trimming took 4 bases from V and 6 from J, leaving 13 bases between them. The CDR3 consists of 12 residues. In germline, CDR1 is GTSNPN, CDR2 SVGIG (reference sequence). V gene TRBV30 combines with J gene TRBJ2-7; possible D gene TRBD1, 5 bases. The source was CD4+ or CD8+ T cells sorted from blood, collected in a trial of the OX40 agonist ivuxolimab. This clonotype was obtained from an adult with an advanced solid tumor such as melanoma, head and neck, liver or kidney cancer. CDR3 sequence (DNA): TGTGCCTGGACCCTAGACAGTTCCGAGCAGTACTTC. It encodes CAWTLDSSEQYF.